This is a list of T cell receptor beta chains from one sample in a study of shared clonotypes between healthy human individuals. The assay was immunoSEQ multiplex PCR, and TCRdb's table has in-frame clones only and misses some. Here the sample spans about 2,200,000 clones, about 92% being singletons. Sequencing was done on a sample of naive CD8+ T cells from PBMCs. These receptors all come from a man between 18 and 29 years old in good health. Some clones in this sample may be carry-over from other donors' samples. Each CDR3 is given with its conserved first and last residue. Fields, in order: clone size, J gene, D gene, V gene, CDR3 protein, CDR3 DNA. D genes are given only for firm matches. Size is omitted from some rows. Given values are once, few, many or a class for expanded clones.

.,TRBJ1-2,.,TRBV5-1,CASSSDSSNYGYTF,TGCGCCAGCAGCTCGGACAGTTCTAACTATGGCTACACCTTC
.,TRBJ2-3,.,TRBV25-1,CASSEVGTDTQYF,TGTGCCAGCAGTGAAGTGGGAACAGATACGCAGTATTTT
once,TRBJ1-1,.,TRBV4-3,CASSQDLAGYGTEAFF,TGCGCCAGCAGCCAAGATCTTGCAGGATATGGCACTGAAGCTTTCTTT
once,TRBJ2-5,TRBD2,TRBV5-1,CASSSPTSGRVETQYF,TGCGCCAGCAGCTCGCCGACTAGCGGGAGGGTGGAGACCCAGTACTTC
.,TRBJ2-7,TRBD2,TRBV4-3,CASSQGLRGLASEQYF,TGCGCCAGCAGCCAAGGACTCCGGGGACTAGCTTCCGAGCAGTACTTC
.,TRBJ1-2,.,TRBV6-5,CASRYGFGYTF,TGTGCCAGCAGATACGGTTTCGGCTACACCTTC
.,TRBJ2-5,.,TRBV4-1,CASSQLGVRHVKETQYF,TGCGCCAGCAGCCAATTAGGGGTACGGCATGTGAAAGAGACCCAGTACTTC
.,TRBJ2-3,.,TRBV25-1,CASSEAGSTDTQYF,TGTGCCAGCAGTGAGGCAGGGAGCACAGATACGCAGTATTTT
.,TRBJ1-1,.,TRBV7-4,CASSLGGRVFEAFF,TGTGCCAGCAGCTTAGGAGGCAGGGTATTTGAAGCTTTCTTT
.,TRBJ2-1,TRBD2,TRBV7-8,CASSYGTSGYNEQFF,TGTGCCAGCAGCTACGGGACTAGCGGATACAATGAGCAGTTCTTC
.,TRBJ2-1,TRBD2,TRBV28,CASSSPRTSGRYNEQFF,TGTGCCAGCAGTTCTCCCCGGACTAGCGGGCGTTACAATGAGCAGTTCTTC
.,TRBJ1-3,.,TRBV10-1,CASSEGTSGNTIYF,TGCGCCAGCAGTGAGGGTACCTCTGGAAACACCATATATTTT
.,TRBJ2-7,TRBD2,TRBV6-6,CASSKLAPGQREQYF,TGTGCCAGCAGCAAACTAGCGCCGGGGCAAAGAGAGCAGTACTTC
.,TRBJ2-7,.,TRBV2,CASSVDPEQYF,TGTGCCAGCAGCGTGGACCCCGAGCAGTACTTC
.,TRBJ1-1,.,TRBV28,CASSPPRSRGNTEAFF,TGTGCCAGCAGTCCACCTCGAAGCCGGGGGAATACTGAAGCTTTCTTT
.,TRBJ2-1,TRBD2,TRBV7-6,CASSSLTSGSSDEQFF,TGTGCCAGCAGCTCCCTCACTAGCGGGAGTTCCGATGAGCAGTTCTTC
.,TRBJ2-7,TRBD1,TRBV7-2,CASSGDSMSSYEQYF,TGTGCCAGCAGCGGGGACAGTATGAGCTCCTACGAGCAGTACTTC
.,TRBJ1-5,.,TRBV6-6,CASSYSIWGTQHF,TGTGCCAGCAGTTACTCGATTTGGGGGACCCAGCATTTT
.,TRBJ1-4,.,TRBV11-2,CASSLVYVRTNEKLFF,TGTGCCAGCAGCTTAGTTTATGTCAGGACTAATGAAAAACTGTTTTTT
few,TRBJ2-7,.,TRBV7-9,CASSPWGRAEYEQYF,TGTGCCAGCAGCCCTTGGGGCAGGGCAGAATACGAGCAGTACTTC
.,TRBJ2-1,.,TRBV7-2,CASSLMGARSSYNEQFF,TGTGCCAGCAGCTTAATGGGCGCTCGGAGCTCCTACAATGAGCAGTTCTTC
.,TRBJ2-7,TRBD2,TRBV27,CASSLSAGGAAYEQYF,TGTGCCAGCAGTTTATCAGCGGGAGGGGCCGCCTACGAGCAGTACTTC
.,TRBJ2-3,TRBD2,TRBV11-1,CASSPERESTDTQYF,TGTGCCAGCAGCCCTGAGCGGGAGAGCACAGATACGCAGTATTTT
.,TRBJ2-3,.,TRBV15,CATSREADTQYF,TGTGCCACCAGCAGAGAAGCAGATACGCAGTATTTT
.,TRBJ1-2,.,TRBV30,CAWSWASHYGYTF,TGTGCCTGGAGTTGGGCCAGCCACTATGGCTACACCTTC
.,TRBJ1-2,.,TRBV5-8,CASSPDLPLYYGYTF,TGTGCCAGCAGCCCGGACCTTCCCCTTTACTATGGCTACACCTTC
.,TRBJ1-1,.,TRBV6-6,CASSYLNRGNTEAFF,TGTGCCAGCAGTTACCTAAACAGAGGGAACACTGAAGCTTTCTTT
.,TRBJ2-4,.,TRBV29-1,CSVEVSTTENIQYF,TGCAGCGTTGAAGTGTCGACCACCGAAAACATTCAGTACTTC
.,TRBJ2-7,.,TRBV15,CATSRGFYSYEQYF,TGTGCCACCAGCAGGGGTTTCTACTCCTACGAGCAGTACTTC
.,TRBJ1-3,.,TRBV10-3,CAISERQGSSGNAIYF,TGTGCCATCAGTGAGAGGCAGGGGAGCTCTGGAAACGCCATATATTTT
.,TRBJ2-2,.,TRBV6-1,CASSEIGPGRTNTGELFF,TGTGCCAGCAGTGAAATCGGGCCTGGCCGAACCAACACCGGGGAGCTGTTTTTT
.,TRBJ2-7,.,TRBV29-1,CSVGAGSSYEQYF,TGCAGCGTTGGGGCAGGGAGTTCCTACGAGCAGTACTTC
once,TRBJ2-7,TRBD1,TRBV19,CASSINFWDRGYEQYF,TGTGCCAGTAGTATAAATTTTTGGGACAGGGGCTACGAGCAGTACTTC
.,TRBJ2-7,TRBD2,TRBV30,CAGGTGLASYEQYF,TGTGCCGGCGGGACGGGACTAGCGAGCTACGAGCAGTACTTC
.,TRBJ2-7,.,TRBV5-4,CASSPGVGPYEQYF,TGTGCCAGCAGCCCCGGGGTGGGGCCCTACGAGCAGTACTTC
.,TRBJ2-1,TRBD1,TRBV27,CASSKQGGFANEQFF,TGTGCCAGCAGTAAACAGGGGGGTTTCGCCAATGAGCAGTTCTTC
.,TRBJ2-1,.,TRBV27,CASSLLLGASEQFF,TGTGCCAGCAGTTTACTATTGGGGGCAAGTGAGCAGTTCTTC
.,TRBJ2-3,.,TRBV27,CASIGDTQYF,TGTGCCAGCATTGGAGATACGCAGTATTTT
.,TRBJ2-5,.,TRBV7-9,CASSHTGFQETQYF,TGTGCCAGCAGCCACACAGGTTTCCAAGAGACCCAGTACTTC
once,TRBJ2-7,.,TRBV7-9,CASSKDYEQYF,TGTGCCAGCAGCAAAGATTACGAGCAGTACTTC
.,TRBJ1-1,.,TRBV28,CASSEPRDNPISNEAFF,TGTGCCAGCAGTGAACCCCGGGACAATCCGATCTCTAATGAAGCTTTCTTT
.,TRBJ2-7,.,TRBV4-3,CASPRIPGEQYF,TGCGCCAGCCCGAGAATCCCCGGCGAGCAGTACTTC
.,TRBJ1-1,.,TRBV6-1,CASSEFGTEAFF,TGTGCCAGCAGTGAATTCGGTACTGAAGCTTTCTTT
.,TRBJ2-1,TRBD2,TRBV5-1,CASSLLLAGGSWDEQFF,TGCGCCAGCAGCTTGCTATTGGCGGGAGGGTCATGGGATGAGCAGTTCTTC
.,TRBJ2-6,TRBD1,TRBV6-1,CASSVTGTGLPGANVLTF,TGTGCCAGCAGTGTAACCGGGACAGGGCTCCCCGGGGCCAACGTCCTGACTTTC
.,TRBJ2-3,.,TRBV6-5,CASSPVGEVEDTQYF,TGTGCCAGCAGTCCAGTGGGGGAGGTTGAAGATACGCAGTATTTT
once,TRBJ2-7,.,TRBV28,CASRRDRLETGEQYF,TGTGCCAGCAGACGGGACCGATTAGAGACCGGCGAGCAGTACTTC
.,TRBJ2-7,TRBD1,TRBV2,CASRDRGLISEQYF,TGTGCCAGCAGGGACAGGGGGCTTATCAGCGAGCAGTACTTC
.,TRBJ2-3,TRBD1,TRBV7-3,CASSSGQGTDTQYF,TGTGCCAGCAGCTCGGGACAGGGCACAGATACGCAGTATTTT
.,TRBJ1-1,.,TRBV19,CASSIDLDENTEAFF,TGTGCCAGTAGTATAGACCTCGATGAGAACACTGAAGCTTTCTTT
.,TRBJ2-7,.,TRBV2,CAIQYRGSYEQYF,TGTGCCATCCAATATCGGGGCTCCTACGAGCAGTACTTC
.,TRBJ2-1,.,TRBV5-1,CASSGRDNYNEQFF,TGCGCCAGCAGCGGAAGGGACAATTACAATGAGCAGTTCTTC
.,TRBJ2-1,.,TRBV30,CAWRTPGRSYNEQFF,TGTGCCTGGAGGACCCCCGGGAGAAGCTACAATGAGCAGTTCTTC
.,TRBJ2-7,.,TRBV15,CATSERRDAGGSEQYF,TGTGCCACCAGCGAACGCCGGGACGCCGGCGGCTCCGAGCAGTACTTC
.,TRBJ2-1,.,TRBV2,CASSEALGGGSYNEQFF,TGTGCCAGCAGTGAAGCGCTTGGGGGAGGCTCCTACAATGAGCAGTTCTTC